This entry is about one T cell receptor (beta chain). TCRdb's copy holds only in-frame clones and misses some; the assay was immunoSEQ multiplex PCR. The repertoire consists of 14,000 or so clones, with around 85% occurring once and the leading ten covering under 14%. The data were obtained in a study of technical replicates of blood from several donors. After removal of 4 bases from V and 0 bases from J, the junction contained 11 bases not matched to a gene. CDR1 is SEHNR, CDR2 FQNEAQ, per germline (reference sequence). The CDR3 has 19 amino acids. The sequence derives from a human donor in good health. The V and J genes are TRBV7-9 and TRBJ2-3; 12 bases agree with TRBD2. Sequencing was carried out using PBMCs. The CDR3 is CASSSSVLTSGRSTDTQYF. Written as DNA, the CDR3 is TGTGCCAGCAGCTCCTCCGTTCTTACTAGCGGGAGGAGCACAGATACGCAGTATTTT.